A selection of T cell receptor beta chains follows, all from one sample in a study of blood T cell repertoires in COVID-19. Some clones are missing from TCRdb's copy, which holds only in-frame ones; the method was immunoSEQ multiplex PCR. The table includes under 300,000 clones, roughly nine tenths detected once. The sequencing sample was made of PBMCs or T cells enriched from blood (not recorded which). The receptors originated from a woman aged 30 to 39 with acute COVID-19. Both conserved end residues are part of each CDR3. Fields, in order: clone size, V gene, J gene, D gene, CDR3 protein, CDR3 DNA. D genes are given only for firm matches. Not every row has a clone size; where given, it reads once, few, many or a size class.

-	TRBV20-1	TRBJ2-1	-	CSASLRNVGGNEQFF	TGCAGTGCTAGTCTCAGGAATGTTGGGGGGAATGAGCAGTTCTTC
-	TRBV6-5	TRBJ2-2	TRBD1	CASSKRDSYTGELFF	TGTGCCAGCAGTAAACGGGACAGCTACACCGGGGAGCTGTTTTTT
-	TRBV3-1/TRBV3-2	TRBJ1-1	TRBD1	CASSQASGGTEAFF	TGTGCCAGCAGCCAAGCCTCAGGGGGCACTGAAGCTTTCTTT
-	TRBV19	TRBJ1-1	TRBD1	CASREGQGLDTEAFF	TGTGCCAGTAGGGAGGGACAGGGGTTGGACACTGAAGCTTTCTTT
-	TRBV9	TRBJ1-4	-	CASSATSSNEKLFF	TGTGCCAGCAGCGCCACTTCGTCTAATGAAAAACTGTTTTTT
-	TRBV7-9	TRBJ2-2	-	CASSPFGVSGELFF	TGTGCCAGCAGCCCCTTCGGGGTATCTGGGGAGCTGTTTTTT
-	TRBV18	TRBJ1-1	TRBD1	CASSEVRTGNTEAFF	TGTGCCAGCTCGGAAGTGAGGACAGGGAACACTGAAGCTTTCTTT
-	TRBV28	TRBJ1-5	TRBD1	CASSRDRAGGQPQHF	TGTGCCAGCAGTAGGGACAGGGCCGGAGGTCAGCCCCAGCATTTT
-	TRBV9	TRBJ1-3	TRBD1	CASSEGQGRNTIYF	TGTGCCAGCAGCGAGGGACAGGGTAGAAACACCATATATTTT
few	TRBV20-1	TRBJ1-1	-	CSAGRDTEAFF	TGCAGTGCAGGGAGGGACACTGAAGCTTTCTTT
-	TRBV28	TRBJ1-4	-	CASSPPGTLNEKLFF	TGTGCCAGCAGCCCCCCGGGGACTCTTAATGAAAAACTGTTTTTT
-	TRBV18	TRBJ2-7	TRBD2	CASSPGTGGLYEQYF	TGTGCCAGCTCACCGGGGACGGGAGGGTTGTACGAGCAGTACTTC
-	TRBV2	TRBJ2-1	TRBD1	CASRDRAYNEQFF	TGTGCCAGCAGGGACAGGGCCTACAATGAGCAGTTCTTC
-	TRBV5-4	TRBJ2-3	TRBD1	CASSFPGQGLLDTQYF	TGTGCCAGCAGCTTTCCGGGACAGGGTTTATTAGATACGCAGTATTTT
-	TRBV25-1	TRBJ2-7	TRBD2	CASSGRGGPAGEQYF	TGTGCCAGCAGTGGCCGCGGGGGGCCGGCCGGCGAGCAGTACTTC
-	TRBV11-3	TRBJ2-1	TRBD2	CASSLSTGGEQFF	TGTGCCAGCAGCTTATCGACGGGGGGTGAGCAGTTCTTC
-	TRBV24-1	TRBJ2-1	TRBD1	CATSAGQGLQDEQFF	TGTGCCACCAGTGCCGGACAGGGTCTTCAGGATGAGCAGTTCTTC
-	TRBV2	TRBJ1-5	-	CASMMGQGNQPQHF	TGTGCCAGCATGATGGGGCAGGGAAATCAGCCCCAGCATTTT
-	TRBV15	TRBJ1-2	-	CATSRGREGTNYGYTF	TGTGCCACCAGCAGGGGGAGGGAGGGGACTAACTATGGCTACACCTTC
once	TRBV5-1	TRBJ1-6	-	CASSLEGDSYNSPLHF	TGCGCCAGCAGCTTAGAAGGGGATTCCTATAATTCACCCCTCCACTTT
-	TRBV7-2	TRBJ1-2	-	CASSLRGPYGYTF	TGTGCCAGCAGCTTAAGGGGTCCCTATGGCTACACCTTC
many	TRBV11-2	TRBJ2-7	TRBD2	CASSFTSGTYEQYF	TGTGCCAGCAGCTTTACTAGCGGTACCTACGAGCAGTACTTC
-	TRBV10-3	TRBJ2-1	-	CAIRDSTGTNEQFF	TGTGCCATCAGGGACTCCACAGGGACCAATGAGCAGTTCTTC
-	TRBV9	TRBJ2-2	-	CASSGPGTTTGELFF	TGTGCCAGCAGCGGACCCGGGACAACCACCGGGGAGCTGTTTTTT
-	TRBV18	TRBJ2-1	-	CASSPGEIGSYNEQFF	TGTGCCAGCTCACCAGGGGAGATAGGCTCCTACAATGAGCAGTTCTTC
-	TRBV30	TRBJ2-1	-	CAWSALDVGANNEQFF	TGTGCCTGGAGTGCCCTAGATGTGGGGGCCAACAATGAGCAGTTCTTC
-	TRBV9	TRBJ1-1	TRBD1	CASSPNPGQGRGTEAFF	TGTGCCAGCAGCCCAAATCCCGGACAGGGGCGAGGCACTGAAGCTTTCTTT
-	TRBV5-1	TRBJ2-2	-	CASSLGGSAGELFF	TGCGCCAGCAGCTTGGGAGGGAGCGCCGGGGAGCTGTTTTTT
-	TRBV7-9	TRBJ1-3	-	CASSLWAASSGNTIYF	TGTGCCAGCAGCTTATGGGCCGCGAGCTCTGGAAACACCATATATTTT
-	TRBV27	TRBJ2-7	TRBD1	CASSLLGQGSYEQYF	TGTGCCAGCAGTTTATTAGGACAGGGGAGCTACGAGCAGTACTTC
-	TRBV14	TRBJ1-2	-	CASSIGGGHVGYTF	TGTGCCAGCTCAATTGGAGGAGGGCACGTGGGCTACACCTTC
-	TRBV12-3/TRBV12-4	TRBJ1-2	-	CASSSTDNYGYTF	TGTGCCAGCAGTTCGACAGACAACTATGGCTACACCTTC
-	TRBV5-1	TRBJ2-1	-	CASSAGQNYNEQFF	TGCGCCAGCAGCGCTGGACAGAACTACAATGAGCAGTTCTTC
once	TRBV7-9	TRBJ2-1	TRBD1	CASSYRGRYNEQFF	TGTGCCAGCAGCTACAGGGGACGCTACAATGAGCAGTTCTTC
-	TRBV4-2	TRBJ1-6	-	CASSQDRGVSPLHF	TGTGCCAGCAGCCAAGATCGCGGGGTGTCACCCCTCCACTTT
-	TRBV4-3	TRBJ2-2	-	CASSHNVGGPANTGELFF	TGCGCCAGCAGCCACAACGTCGGAGGCCCCGCGAACACCGGGGAGCTGTTTTTT
-	TRBV5-1	TRBJ2-1	TRBD2	CASSLESGNNEQFF	TGCGCCAGCAGCTTGGAGAGCGGGAACAATGAGCAGTTCTTC
-	TRBV7-7	TRBJ2-1	TRBD2	CASSSTGTSVDEQFF	TGTGCTAGCAGCTCAACCGGGACTAGCGTTGATGAGCAGTTCTTC
once	TRBV29-1	TRBJ2-7	-	CSVAQGWEQYF	TGCAGCGTTGCCCAGGGATGGGAGCAGTACTTC
-	TRBV3-1/TRBV3-2	TRBJ2-1	TRBD2	CASSPRLAGAYENEQFF	TGTGCCAGCAGCCCGAGACTAGCGGGGGCCTATGAGAATGAGCAGTTCTTC
-	TRBV27	TRBJ2-7	TRBD1	CASSLGSGQGAYEQYF	TGTGCCAGCAGTTTAGGTTCGGGACAGGGGGCCTACGAGCAGTACTTC
-	TRBV18	TRBJ2-7	TRBD1	CASSQGTGREEQYF	TGTGCCAGCTCACAGGGGACAGGAAGAGAAGAGCAGTACTTC
-	TRBV9	TRBJ2-5	-	CASTVGTNDGTQYF	TGTGCCAGCACCGTTGGGACAAACGACGGGACCCAGTACTTC
-	TRBV18	TRBJ2-7	TRBD2	CASSPLERGTSYEQYF	TGTGCCAGCTCACCACTTGAGCGGGGGACCTCCTACGAGCAGTACTTC